The T cell receptor (beta chain) described here comes from a study of radiotherapy plus CTLA-4 blockade in lung cancer. About the study: With about a third of patients having disease control, objective responses were seen in approximately 19%.

Sequencing used immunoSEQ multiplex PCR; TCRdb keeps in-frame clones, though not all of them. Found here are some 66,000 clones, approximately 80% of them singletons; the top ten hold roughly 4%. Note on this clone: The antigen is not known.

Study outcomes and limitations: Radiotherapy with ipilimumab was followed by blood expansion of tumor-derived clones.

This sample comprised peripheral blood, obtained from a patient treated with radiotherapy plus ipilimumab. This TCR derives from a human donor with non-small cell lung cancer who had a partial response to radiotherapy plus ipilimumab.

The CDR3 nucleotides read TGTGCCAGCAGCTTAGATAGTTCAGGAATCTACGAGCAGTACTTC. Encoded protein: CASSLDSSGIYEQYF. The chain joins TRBV11-2 to TRBJ2-7; D is unclear. CDR3 length equals 15 residues. Germline V gives CDR1 SGHAT, CDR2 FQNNGV. The germline V and J ends were trimmed by 0 bases and 3 bases, with 12 bases remaining between them.